This passage covers 18 T cell receptor beta chains from one sample sequenced in a study of STAT5B mutations in CD4+ large granular lymphocyte leukemia. The repertoire was sequenced with immunoSEQ multiplex PCR; TCRdb's copy has only in-frame clones and lacks some. Found here are about 40,000 clones, about four fifths of them singletons; the top ten hold approximately 0.35%. Sequenced sample: CD4+ T cells from blood buffy coats. The receptor source for this set is a human donor in good health.

The chain couples TRBV7-9 to TRBJ2-5; D could derive from TRBD1 or TRBD2 (5 bases each). Per germline, CDR1 SEHNR and CDR2 FQNEAQ (reference sequence). The length of the CDR3 is 15 residues. V gave up 6 bases and J gave up 2 bases, with 16 bases separating them. This chain's CDR3 is CASSLPGHLQETQYF. For the CDR3, the DNA is TGTGCCAGCAGTTTACCGGGGCACCTACAAGAGACCCAGTACTTC.

J is TRBJ2-3 and V is TRBV6-5; maybe TRBD1 (6 bases). The CDR3 extends over 15 amino acids. With 2 bases removed from V and 2 bases from J, the gap between germline ends came to 11 bases. Germline lookup yields CDR1 MNHEY and CDR2 SVGAGI. CDR3 residues: CASSYQDSSTDTQYF. In nucleotides, the CDR3 is TGTGCCAGCAGTTACCAGGACAGCTCCACAGATACGCAGTATTTT.

The V call is TRBV4-1, the J call TRBJ1-1; D not resolved. This CDR3 has 12 residues. Trimming took 4 bases from V and 7 from J, leaving 10 bases between them. CDR1 and CDR2 (germline): MGHRA, YSYEKL. Here the CDR3 DNA reads TGCGCCAGCAGCCGAATTGGGGTTGAAGCTTTCTTT. It specifies CASSRIGVEAFF.

V gene TRBV28 combines with J gene TRBJ1-4; D perhaps matches TRBD1 (5 bases). The germline CDR1 and CDR2 sequences are MDHEN and SYDVKM. V was shortened by 6 bases and J by 0 bases, with 8 bases between the two germline ends. This CDR3 spans 14 amino acids. The CDR3 DNA follows: TGTGCCAGCAGCGACAGTGCAACTAATGAAAAACTGTTTTTT. This encodes CASSDSATNEKLFF.

The chain links TRBV7-9 to TRBJ2-5; D is undetermined. Germline V gene lookup returns CDR1 SEHNR and CDR2 FQNEAQ (reference sequence). The CDR3 contains 17 residues. The ends were cut back, 0 bases at V and 1 base at J, with 15 bases in the middle. The chain's CDR3 is CASSLALRKSGQETQYF. The DNA for the CDR3 is TGTGCCAGCAGCTTAGCGTTGAGAAAGTCTGGCCAAGAGACCCAGTACTTC.

The chain links TRBV28 to TRBJ2-7; weak D call: TRBD1 (5 bases). Looked up from germline, CDR1 is MDHEN and CDR2 is SYDVKM. Trimming cost V 6 bases and J 0 bases, with 18 bases left between them. The CDR3 has 16 residues. The CDR3 region is CASSSSHTGPSYEQYF. The CDR3 DNA sequence: TGTGCCAGCAGCAGTTCCCACACAGGACCCTCCTACGAGCAGTACTTC.

V usage is TRBV4-1 and J usage is TRBJ2-7; TRBD2 is a possible D gene (7 bases). The CDR3 extends over 16 amino acids. The ends were cut back, 0 bases at V and 4 bases at J, with 16 bases in the middle. Looked up from germline, CDR1 is MGHRA and CDR2 is YSYEKL. CDR3 DNA sequence: TGCGCCAGCAGCCAAGATAGGGGGACTAAGAGGTACGAGCAGTACTTC. It yields the protein CASSQDRGTKRYEQYF.

The V and J genes are TRBV9 and TRBJ2-1; D perhaps matches TRBD2 (6 bases). Germline V CDR1 and CDR2: SGDLS, YYNGEE. CDR3 length equals 15 residues. The ends were cut back, 0 bases at V and 1 base at J, with 8 bases in the middle. The CDR3 nucleotides are TGTGCCAGCAGCGTAGGGGGAGGATCCTACAATGAGCAGTTCTTC. Protein: CASSVGGGSYNEQFF.

V is TRBV11-2 and J is TRBJ2-7, with D tentatively TRBD1 or TRBD2 (5 bases each). The germline V gene has CDR1 SGHAT and CDR2 FQNNGV. V lost 2 bases to trimming and J lost 0 bases, with 11 bases between them. The CDR3 runs to 15 residues. In DNA form, the CDR3 reads TGTGCCAGCAGCTTACTACGGGACGGCTCCTACGAGCAGTACTTC. Its translation is CASSLLRDGSYEQYF.

This chain uses TRBV7-3 with TRBJ2-1; TRBD2 matches at 11 bases. Trimming removed 5 bases from V and 9 bases from J; junction bases left unmatched: 15. From germline, CDR1 is SGHTA and CDR2 FQGTGA. The CDR3 is 17 amino acids. The CDR3 loop reads CASSRRGGTSGGGEQFF. The CDR3 coding sequence is TGTGCCAGCAGCCGTCGCGGCGGGACTAGCGGAGGCGGTGAGCAGTTCTTC.

The CDR3 DNA follows: TGTGCCAGCAGTTTATTTGCCGGAACCACAGATACGCAGTATTTT. This gives the protein CASSLFAGTTDTQYF. The chain employs TRBV27 and TRBJ2-3; D unresolved. The CDR3 is 15 amino acids. The germline V gene encodes CDR1 MNHEY and CDR2 SMNVEV (reference sequence). The germline V and J ends were trimmed by 1 base and 2 bases, with 10 bases remaining between them.

CDR3 protein: CASSLSNTNYGYTF. The CDR3 nucleotides are TGCGCCAGCAGCTTGAGTAACACTAACTATGGCTACACCTTC. J is TRBJ1-2 and V is TRBV5-1, with D unresolved. The ends were cut back, 1 base at V and 0 bases at J, with 7 bases in the middle. The length of the CDR3 is 14 residues. Germline CDR1 SGHRS, CDR2 YFSETQ.

The chain has TRBV9 and TRBJ1-2, with D hard to call. Trimming removed 3 bases at V and 4 bases at J, with 7 bases between. The V gene's germline CDR1 is SGDLS and CDR2 YYNGEE. The CDR3 length is 12 residues. The CDR3 sequence is CASSDSIYGYTF. DNA for the CDR3: TGTGCCAGCAGCGACAGTATCTATGGCTACACCTTC.

The genes are TRBV9 and TRBJ1-5; D might be TRBD1 (5 bases). The germline V gene encodes CDR1 SGDLS and CDR2 YYNGEE. This CDR3 spans 14 amino acids. V lost 6 bases and J 0 bases, leaving 10 bases between the germline ends. The CDR3 sequence: CASKDTHSNQPQHF. For the CDR3, the DNA is TGTGCCAGCAAGGACACACATAGCAATCAGCCCCAGCATTTT.

The chain has TRBV4-2 and TRBJ2-1; D is possibly TRBD1 (5 bases). This CDR3 contains 13 residues. The germline CDR1 and CDR2 sequences are LGHNA and YNFKEQ. V was trimmed by 3 bases and J by 4 bases, leaving 7 bases between them. CDR3 nucleotides: TGTGCCAGCAGCCAGGACAATTACAATGAGCAGTTCTTC. Its translation: CASSQDNYNEQFF.

The genes are TRBV30 and TRBJ2-2; perhaps D is TRBD1 or TRBD2 (5 bases each). CDR1 is GTSNPN, CDR2 SVGIG, per germline (reference sequence). The CDR3 covers 15 residues. V was trimmed by 4 bases and J by 6 bases, leaving 18 bases between them. The CDR3 DNA sequence: TGTGCCTGGACCCTAGGGGACCCTTGGGCCGGGGAGCTGTTTTTT. Protein: CAWTLGDPWAGELFF.

The chain joins TRBV27 to TRBJ1-5; weak D call: TRBD1 (6 bases). The CDR3 spans 14 residues. V was shortened by 3 bases and J by 5 bases, with 11 bases between the two germline ends. CDR1 MNHEY and CDR2 SMNVEV come from the germline V gene (reference sequence). CDR3 protein: CASSFTGGYQPQHF. The DNA of the CDR3 is TGTGCCAGCAGTTTCACCGGGGGCTATCAGCCCCAGCATTTT.

The rearrangement uses TRBV5-1 and TRBJ2-7; a possible D gene is TRBD1 (5 bases). Trimming took off 2 bases at V and 5 bases at J, with 11 bases between the two ends. Looked up from germline, CDR1 is SGHRS and CDR2 is YFSETQ. The CDR3 runs to 13 residues. The DNA for the CDR3 is TGCGCCAGCAGCTTCCTAGGGGTCCACGAGCAGTACTTC. Translated, it gives CASSFLGVHEQYF.